This TCR beta chain was observed in a study of T-cell reconstitution after alpha-beta-depleted transplantation in children. V was cut by 6 bases and J by 4 bases, with 14 bases left in between. Germline loops: CDR1 WSHSY, CDR2 SAAADI. This CDR3 is built from 14 residues. Using unique molecular identifiers, the investigators prepared the TCRbeta library. MiXCR was run by TCRdb on the PCR reads, yielding one entry per CDR3 protein. The sample yields roughly 10,000 distinct CDR3 sequences, approximately 15% seen once. General study results and limits: Expanded graft clones numbering several hundred reportedly gave rise to alpha-beta T cells about two months after transplant. Recipient T cells and thymic progenitors that survived were the source of the high TCRbeta diversity seen at day 60 in some patients.

This clonotype appeared many times. Antigen: not known. The clonotype comes from a male patient younger than 18 who had a stem cell transplant for acute lymphoblastic leukemia, so the T cells may come from the graft donor. V and J are TRBV10-2 and TRBJ2-3; D might be TRBD1 (5 bases). The input for sequencing was PBMCs, mostly from graft donor cells, taken 60 days after TCRalphabeta/CD19-depleted stem cell transplant. For the CDR3, the DNA is TGCGCCAGCAGGTGGGCAGGGTCTTCAGATACGCAGTATTTT. It specifies CASRWAGSSDTQYF.